This T cell receptor (beta chain) is from a study of T cell responses to AZD1222 COVID-19 vaccine. Turning to the study itself: Pooling covered second doses at about 4 or about 12 weeks. Findings of the study overall: The donor cohort was predominantly white British with a female majority, and clonal diversity may have been underestimated. Reports say nearly half of spike-specific TCRs go after unmutated variant regions.

V shed 5 bases and J 2 bases; nucleotides not matched to a gene: 6. Germline assignment: CDR1 MNHEY and CDR2 SVGAGI. The length of the CDR3 is 14 residues. The repertoire was sequenced with immunoSEQ multiplex PCR; TCRdb's copy has only in-frame clones and lacks some. This table holds 90,000 to 120,000 clones, about 90% found once. As for this clone: The target antigen is unknown.

This clonotype was obtained from an adult in good health. The chain links TRBV6-5 to TRBJ2-7, with TRBD1 matching over 7 bases. The sequencing used peripheral blood, collected on day 0 of AZD1222 vaccination. The CDR3 DNA follows: TGTGCCAGCAGTCGACAGGGAGCGGCCTACGAGCAGTACTTC. Amino acids: CASSRQGAAYEQYF.